The 24 T cell receptor beta chains reported below all come from one sample, sequenced in a study of cytomegalovirus exposure and HLA in healthy donors (dated by TCRdb to 2015 to 2018). Preparation of the library involved the immunoSEQ multiplex PCR assay. For the multiplex PCR, a mixture combining 60 forward primers for TCR Vbeta segments and 13 reverse primers for TCR Jbeta segments was used. TCRdb took this table from immuneACCESS and kept in-frame rearrangements with V and J called. Such tables lack part of the clones; where checked against another copy, unresolved V genes explain under half of the gap, and the rest is unexplained. The sample includes some 170,000 clones, with around a tenth observed a single time. The top ten clonotypes cover 1% to 1.5% of the sample. The specimen was PBMCs. The receptors here all came from a woman aged 25-40 years in good health and CMV-seropositive.

This clone was counted a few times. The CDR3 here is CASSYPTGGWDTGELFF. The CDR3, as DNA: TGCGCCAGCAGCTATCCAACAGGGGGCTGGGACACCGGGGAGCTGTTTTTT. The V call is TRBV5-1, the J call TRBJ2-2; the match to TRBD1 covers 9 bases. This CDR3 has 17 residues. Trimming took 3 bases from V and 3 from J; bases not matched to a gene: 9. Germline values: CDR1 SGHRS, CDR2 YFSETQ.

The rearrangement uses TRBV2 and TRBJ2-7; TRBD2 is a possible D gene (6 bases). The CDR3 has 15 amino acids. Deletions cut 4 bases from V and 5 bases from J, with 18 bases between. The germline gives CDR1 SNHLY, CDR2 FYNNEI. In DNA form, the CDR3 reads TGTGCCAGCAGTGGTCTCGGGGGTCTTGGACACGAGCAGTACTTC. It yields the protein CASSGLGGLGHEQYF.

CDR3 coding DNA: TGCAGTGCTTTTAGCGGGGTGCAGTTCTTC. This codes for CSAFSGVQFF. The V call is TRBV20-1, the J call TRBJ2-1, with 8 bases lining up with TRBD2. In germline, CDR1 is DFQATT, CDR2 SNEGSKA (reference sequence). V lost 5 bases and J lost 12; bases outside the gene matches: 3. The CDR3 spans 10 residues.

The J gene is TRBJ1-2, the V gene TRBV5-4; the match to TRBD1 covers 9 bases. CDR3 size: 11 residues. Germline V gene data show CDR1 as SGHNT and CDR2 as YYREEE (reference sequence). V was pared by 10 bases and J by 6 bases, with 4 bases of the junction left unmatched. CDR3 loop: CAGGDRDGYTF. The CDR3, as DNA: TGTGCCGGAGGGGACAGGGATGGCTACACCTTC.

This clone was counted a few times. The chain links TRBV5-1 to TRBJ2-7, with a tentative D call TRBD2 (5 bases). Trimming stripped 4 bases from V and 3 bases from J, with 11 bases between. From germline, CDR1 is SGHRS and CDR2 YFSETQ. This CDR3 region has 13 residues. The CDR3 DNA reads as TGCGCCAGCAGCCCCACCGGGGTCTACGAGCAGTACTTC. Translating it yields CASSPTGVYEQYF.

The V call is TRBV10-1, the J call TRBJ2-5, with D unclear. Germline-derived CDR1 and CDR2 are WNHNN and SYGVQD (reference sequence). V lost 2 bases and J 4 bases, leaving 5 bases between the germline ends. The CDR3 loop spans 12 amino acids. The CDR3 DNA follows: TGCGCCAGCAGTGAGGTCGGAGAGACCCAGTACTTC. Protein product: CASSEVGETQYF.

Concerning this clone itself: The same CDR3 can be traced to other DNA sequences in this sample. The chain carries TRBV5-1 and TRBJ2-5; unclear D gene. Germline CDR1 reads SGHRS; CDR2 reads YFSETQ. This CDR3 contains 13 residues. With 6 bases removed from V and 5 bases from J, the gap between germline ends came to 14 bases. The CDR3 spells CASTLASFETQYF. The CDR3, as DNA: TGCGCCAGCACCTTAGCATCATTTGAGACCCAGTACTTC.

This clone was seen more than once but under ten times. V gene TRBV9 combines with J gene TRBJ2-6; possible D gene TRBD1, 6 bases. The CDR3 is made up of 19 amino acids. V was clipped by 0 bases and J by 2 bases, with 18 bases between them. Germline loops: CDR1 SGDLS, CDR2 YYNGEE. DNA of the CDR3: TGTGCCAGCAGCGTAGAGAGGGGCAGGGGTCCGACTGGGGCCAACGTCCTGACTTTC. It specifies CASSVERGRGPTGANVLTF.

The chain is built from TRBV6-1 and TRBJ2-7, with 8 bases lining up with TRBD2. Germline CDR1 and CDR2: MNHNS and SASEGT. The trim removed 1 base at V and 5 bases at J, leaving 10 bases unmatched. This CDR3 comprises 16 residues. As DNA, the CDR3 is TGTGCCAGCAGTGAAGGTGTCGCAGCGGGAGAGCACGAGCAGTACTTC. This gives the protein CASSEGVAAGEHEQYF.

The CDR3 coding sequence is TGTGCCAGCAGCTTCGGGACTAGGAAGGAGACCCAGTACTTC. It specifies CASSFGTRKETQYF. The genes are TRBV7-9 and TRBJ2-5, with 8 bases identical to TRBD2. The germline gives CDR1 SEHNR, CDR2 FQNEAQ (reference sequence). CDR3 length: 14 amino acids. Losses at the gene ends were 3 bases for V and 5 bases for J; bases not matched to a gene: 5.

This clone was observed a few times. The CDR3: CASSSPWRGRNNEQFF. The CDR3 region has the DNA TGTGCCAGCAGTTCGCCGTGGCGTGGGAGAAACAATGAGCAGTTCTTC. The gene calls are TRBV27 and TRBJ2-1; D is possibly TRBD2 (5 bases). This CDR3 is 16 amino acids long. CDR1 is MNHEY, CDR2 SMNVEV, per germline (reference sequence). Trimming removed 4 bases from V and 5 bases from J, with 18 bases in between.

This clone came up a few times. J is TRBJ1-2 and V is TRBV30, with a possible D match to TRBD1 (6 bases). Germline lookup yields CDR1 GTSNPN and CDR2 SVGIG (reference sequence). The germline V and J ends were trimmed by 5 bases and 8 bases, with 21 bases remaining between them. The CDR3 consists of 14 residues. The DNA of the CDR3 is TGTGCCTGGGGCCGCCGGGACACTTCCTTGGGCTACACCTTC. Translating gives CAWGRRDTSLGYTF.

In this sample, this clone turned up a few times. The rearrangement joins TRBV10-3 to TRBJ2-7; 7 bases fit TRBD1. The CDR3 is 14 amino acids. The trim removed 5 bases at V and 3 bases at J, leaving 7 bases unmatched. Germline CDR1 ENHRY, CDR2 SYGVKD. The CDR3, as DNA: TGTGCCATCAGTTCGGACAGGACCAGCTACGAGCAGTACTTC. Amino acid sequence: CAISSDRTSYEQYF.

This clone was observed a few times. This chain uses TRBV5-1 with TRBJ1-1; D call uncertain. Germline V gene data show CDR1 as SGHRS and CDR2 as YFSETQ. The CDR3 length is 14 residues. Trimming took off 3 bases at V and 0 bases at J, with 9 bases between the two ends. CDR3 residues: CASSSSTVNTEAFF. Written as DNA, the CDR3 is TGCGCCAGCAGCTCATCTACAGTGAACACTGAAGCTTTCTTT. Full variable domain (remainder filled in from reference TRBV5-1 and TRBJ1-1): KAGVTQTPRYLIKTRGQQVTLSCSPISGHRSVSWYQQTPGQGLQFLFEYFSETQRNKGNFPGRFSGRQFSNSRSEMNVSTLELGDSALYLCASSSSTVNTEAFFGQGTRLTVV.

This clone turned up a few times. This sequence joins TRBV6-1 and TRBJ1-5; D is perhaps TRBD1 (5 bases). The ends were cut back, 7 bases at V and 0 bases at J, with 10 bases in the middle. Germline V gives CDR1 MNHNS, CDR2 SASEGT. This CDR3 spans 14 amino acids. CDR3 in amino acids: CASTSRASNQPQHF. CDR3 nucleotide sequence: TGTGCCAGCACCAGCAGGGCTAGCAATCAGCCCCAGCATTTT.

This clone was seen more than once but under ten times. V gene TRBV29-1 combines with J gene TRBJ2-7; weak D call: TRBD2 (7 bases). V lost 3 bases and J lost 2, with 14 bases in between. Germline lookup yields CDR1 SQVTM and CDR2 ANQGSEA. The CDR3 is 14 amino acids. Here the CDR3 reads CSVEEKGGTYEQYF. CDR3 sequence (DNA): TGCAGCGTTGAGGAAAAGGGGGGGACCTACGAGCAGTACTTC.

This clone turned up a few times. The rearrangement links TRBV30 to TRBJ2-7; the D gene is possibly TRBD2 (5 bases). The germline gives CDR1 GTSNPN, CDR2 SVGIG (reference sequence). The length of the CDR3 is 12 residues. V was trimmed by 0 bases and J by 7 bases, leaving 10 bases between them. CDR3 coding DNA: TGTGCCTGGAGTGTAGTAGCGAGGGAGCAGTACTTC. It yields the protein CAWSVVAREQYF.

The V and J genes are TRBV11-2 and TRBJ1-1; D remains unclear. Per the germline V gene, CDR1 is SGHAT and CDR2 is FQNNGV. V was shortened by 5 bases and J by 1 base, with 8 bases between the two germline ends. This CDR3 region has 13 residues. In nucleotides, the CDR3 is TGTGCCAGCAGCCCGGGATCGAACACTGAAGCTTTCTTT. As protein: CASSPGSNTEAFF.

The CDR3 here is CASSLTAGGTEAFF. The CDR3 DNA reads TGCGCCAGCAGCTTAACCGCGGGGGGCACTGAAGCTTTCTTT. This rearrangement joins TRBV5-1 to TRBJ1-1; a weak D match, TRBD1 (5 bases). CDR3 length: 14 residues. Trimming stripped 2 bases from V and 4 bases from J, with 12 bases between. Germline V gene data show CDR1 as SGHRS and CDR2 as YFSETQ.

This clone turned up a few times. The genes are TRBV7-2 and TRBJ1-1; tentative D call: TRBD1 (5 bases). The CDR3 sequence is 13 residues long. CDR1 is SGHTA and CDR2 is FQGNSA in the germline V gene. V shed 4 bases and J shed 1 base, with 7 bases lying between them. Here the CDR3 DNA reads TGTGCCAGCAGCTCCGGACAGAACACTGAAGCTTTCTTT. This encodes CASSSGQNTEAFF.

This clone was counted a few times. The V and J genes are TRBV2 and TRBJ2-7; 13 nucleotides agree with TRBD2. After removal of 6 bases from V and 5 bases from J, the junction contained 13 bases not matched to a gene. The CDR3 length is 17 residues. Germline V lookup: CDR1 SNHLY, CDR2 FYNNEI. The CDR3 DNA follows: TGTGCCAGCAGGAGAGGGACTAGCGGGACCCCGTCCCACGAGCAGTACTTC. This gives the protein CASRRGTSGTPSHEQYF. Full variable domain (outside the CDR3, taken from reference TRBV2 and TRBJ2-7): EPEVTQTPSHQVTQMGQEVILRCVPISNHLYFYWYRQILGQKVEFLVSFYNNEISEKSEIFDDQFSVERPDGSNFTLKIRSTKLEDSAMYFCASRRGTSGTPSHEQYFGPGTRLTVT.

The chain carries TRBV6-5 and TRBJ1-1, with 11 bases lining up with TRBD1. V gave up 7 bases and J gave up 4 bases; unmatched junction bases: 5. The germline CDR1 and CDR2 sequences are MNHEY and SVGAGI. The CDR3 sequence is 14 residues long. CDR3 in amino acids: CASTGTGGITEAFF. Here the CDR3 DNA reads TGTGCCAGCACCGGGACAGGGGGTATCACTGAAGCTTTCTTT.

The gene calls are TRBV7-6 and TRBJ1-3; D is possibly TRBD1 (6 bases). V lost 5 bases to trimming and J lost 4 bases, with 18 bases between them. CDR1 SGHVS and CDR2 FNYEAQ come from the germline V gene. The CDR3 runs 16 residues. The CDR3 sequence is CASSPVGGHSGNTIYF. CDR3 bases: TGTGCCAGCAGCCCGGTCGGGGGGCATAGCGGAAACACCATATATTTT.

The chain couples TRBV7-9 to TRBJ1-2, with 7 bases matching TRBD1. The CDR3 contains 14 residues. Germline V CDR1 and CDR2: SEHNR, FQNEAQ (reference sequence). After removal of 5 bases from V and 6 bases from J, the junction contained 9 bases not matched to a gene. The chain's CDR3 is CASSTSTGYNGYTF. Here the CDR3 DNA reads TGTGCCAGCAGCACCTCGACAGGGTACAATGGCTACACCTTC. The full variable domain, completed using reference TRBV7-9 and TRBJ1-2, is DTGVSQNPRHKITKRGQNVTFRCDPISEHNRLYWYRQTLGQGPEFLTYFQNEAQLEKSRLLSDRFSAERPKGSFSTLEIQRTEQGDSAMYLCASSTSTGYNGYTFGSGTRLTVV.